This TCR beta chain was captured in a study of blood T cell repertoires in COVID-19. Across the whole study: Samples taken during acute and convalescent COVID-19 were collected in the United States, Italy and Spain.

The protocol was immunoSEQ multiplex PCR, while the TCRdb copy is restricted to in-frame clones and leaves out a portion. This repertoire shows 350,000 or so clones, over 75% found once; its top ten account for around 9.3%. This clone showed up just once. V was shortened by 7 bases and J by 4 bases, with 15 bases between the two germline ends. This CDR3 spans 14 amino acids. Germline assignment: CDR1 KGHDR and CDR2 SFDVKD. Patients at the Seattle site were enrolled during active infection and followed longitudinally. Material: peripheral blood. The source of this sequence is a woman under 40 with COVID-19, enrolled during active disease. The genes are TRBV24-1 and TRBJ1-1, with D unclear. As DNA, the CDR3 is TGTGCCACCAGGGGGTCCGGGGAGGGCACTGAAGCTTTCTTT. The encoded protein is CATRGSGEGTEAFF.